The clone carrying this TCR beta chain has only one observation. These data originate in a study of blood T cell repertoires in COVID-19. Study context: T cells, B-cell-depleted T cells, or PBMCs provided the cDNA or gDNA that served as material.

Trimming removed 5 bases from V and 6 bases from J, with 14 bases in between. The CDR3 is 13 amino acids. Using immunoSEQ multiplex PCR, the repertoire was profiled, and TCRdb retains in-frame clones only, with some absent. The sample lists roughly 180,000 clones, about 75% occurring once. The rearrangement uses TRBV12-3 or TRBV12-4 and TRBJ2-7, with D maybe TRBD1 (7 bases). This sequence originates from a woman aged 45-65 years with active or convalescent COVID-19. The specimen sequenced was peripheral blood. The CDR3 reads CASSAYRGGEQYF. The CDR3 coding sequence is TGTGCCAGCAGTGCATACAGGGGAGGCGAGCAGTACTTC.